Presented here are 17 T cell receptor beta chains from one specimen sequenced in a study of CD8+ T cells in alopecia areata. As the sequencing template, cDNA was produced by extracting RNA and reverse transcribing it. TCRdb keeps only in-frame clones here, not all; method: immunoSEQ multiplex PCR. The top ten hold approximately 2.8% of the sample, which has 110,000 or so clones, around 64% seen once. The sequenced sample was CD4+ T cells sorted from blood. All receptors come from a human donor in good health.

This clone was observed a few times. The rearrangement joins TRBV2 to TRBJ2-5; D not resolved. This CDR3 has 13 residues. CDR1 SNHLY and CDR2 FYNNEI come from the germline V gene. V lost 7 bases, J lost 2 bases, and 11 bases lay in between. CDR3 DNA: TGTGCCAGCAATAGAGACCCACAAGAGACCCAGTACTTC. It translates to CASNRDPQETQYF. Filled out from reference TRBV2 and TRBJ2-5, the complete variable domain reads EPEVTQTPSHQVTQMGQEVILRCVPISNHLYFYWYRQILGQKVEFLVSFYNNEISEKSEIFDDQFSVERPDGSNFTLKIRSTKLEDSAMYFCASNRDPQETQYFGPGTRLLVL.

J is TRBJ2-2 and V is TRBV6-5; D remains unclear. The CDR3 runs 16 residues. Trimming removed 4 bases at V and 4 bases at J, with 16 bases between. The germline CDR1 and CDR2 sequences are MNHEY and SVGAGI. For the CDR3, the DNA is TGTGCCAGCAGTTTAGACCTAGTTCGGGTCACCGGGGAGCTGTTTTTT. Its protein is CASSLDLVRVTGELFF.

J is TRBJ2-7 and V is TRBV29-1; maybe TRBD1 (5 bases). Trimming stripped 7 bases from V and 6 bases from J, with 19 bases between. Per germline, CDR1 SQVTM and CDR2 ANQGSEA. CDR3 length: 13 amino acids. CDR3 amino acids: CSACRTDISEQYF. The CDR3 coding sequence is TGCAGCGCCTGCCGGACGGACATAAGCGAGCAGTACTTC.

The gene calls are TRBV29-1 and TRBJ2-1; TRBD1 is a possible D gene (6 bases). Trimming cost V 5 bases and J 8 bases, with 19 bases left between them. The germline CDR1 and CDR2 sequences are SQVTM and ANQGSEA. CDR3 length: 14 residues. CDR3 amino acids: CSVKGWGPVHEQFF. DNA for the CDR3: TGCAGCGTTAAGGGCTGGGGGCCGGTTCATGAGCAGTTCTTC.

The genes are TRBV28 and TRBJ2-5; D tentatively reads TRBD1 or TRBD2 (6 bases each). The germline V gene has CDR1 MDHEN and CDR2 SYDVKM. CDR3 length equals 15 residues. Trimming cost V 3 bases and J 2 bases, with 13 bases left between them. The CDR3 DNA reads as TGTGCCAGCAGTTTTAAGGGGGGCTGGCAAGAGACCCAGTACTTC. It codes for CASSFKGGWQETQYF.

This clone is deemed medium-sized (0.01 to 0.1%). CDR3 loop: CASSTGTGMYGYTF. For the CDR3, the DNA is TGTGCCAGCAGCACCGGGACAGGGATGTATGGCTACACCTTC. This chain connects TRBV6-1 to TRBJ1-2, with 9 nucleotides matching TRBD1. Germline CDR1 reads MNHNS; CDR2 reads SASEGT. Trimming removed 6 bases from V and 5 bases from J; junction bases left unmatched: 7. The CDR3 consists of 14 residues.

This clone was picked up a small number of times. The gene calls are TRBV2 and TRBJ1-6, with D unclear. There are 12 residues in the CDR3. Per the germline V gene, CDR1 is SNHLY and CDR2 is FYNNEI. Trimming took 4 bases from V and 7 from J, leaving 5 bases between them. Here the CDR3 DNA reads TGTGCCAGCAGTGTGGGGAATTCACCCCTCCACTTT. Translated, it gives CASSVGNSPLHF.

The rearrangement uses TRBV2 and TRBJ1-4; D is perhaps TRBD1 (5 bases). From germline, CDR1 is SNHLY and CDR2 FYNNEI. Trimming left V 6 bases short and J 5 bases short, with 19 bases between. The length of the CDR3 is 16 residues. The CDR3 nucleotides read TGTGCCAGCAGCCTACGCCAGGGCCTGGGAAATGAAAAACTGTTTTTT. This sequence encodes CASSLRQGLGNEKLFF.

This clone turned up a few times. The chain couples TRBV29-1 to TRBJ2-5; D may be TRBD1 (5 bases). CDR1 is SQVTM and CDR2 is ANQGSEA in the germline V gene. Trimming took 8 bases from V and 5 from J, leaving 21 bases between them. This CDR3 is built from 14 residues. This CDR3 is CSTVRQSVRETQYF. The CDR3 nucleotides are TGCAGCACCGTAAGACAGTCTGTCAGGGAGACCCAGTACTTC.

The chain carries TRBV2 and TRBJ1-5; TRBD1 is a possible D gene (5 bases). CDR1 is SNHLY, CDR2 FYNNEI, per germline. This CDR3 region has 17 residues. The V end lost 3 bases, the J end lost 5 bases, and 20 bases lay between the germline ends. CDR3 sequence: CASSDQSGRDFHQPQHF. CDR3 DNA: TGTGCCAGCAGTGACCAGTCGGGCAGGGACTTCCATCAGCCCCAGCATTTT.

This chain connects TRBV7-2 to TRBJ2-7; TRBD1 matches 10 bases. CDR1 SGHTA and CDR2 FQGNSA come from the germline V gene. The length of the CDR3 is 15 residues. Losses at the gene ends were 1 base for V and 5 bases for J; bases not matched to a gene: 5. Here the CDR3 DNA reads TGTGCCAGCAGCTTAGGGGACAGGGGAGGAAACGAGCAGTACTTC. Amino acids: CASSLGDRGGNEQYF.

This chain joins TRBV21-1 and TRBJ1-2; TRBD1, as called in the table, went unchecked against the DNA. TRBV21-1 is assigned pseudogene status. The CDR3 extends over 16 amino acids. CDR3 loop: CASSKKIGVRVFGYTF. The CDR3 DNA reads as TGTGCCAGCAGCAAAAAAATAGGGGTCCGGGTTTTTGGCTACACCTTC.

The chain recombines TRBV5-4 with TRBJ2-7; 9 nucleotides agree with TRBD2. The CDR3 is made up of 13 amino acids. J was trimmed by 7 bases and V by 3 bases; bases with no gene match: 5. Per the germline V gene, CDR1 is SGHNT and CDR2 is YYREEE (reference sequence). The CDR3 reads CASSSGLAREQYF. CDR3 in DNA: TGTGCCAGCAGCTCGGGACTAGCTCGAGAGCAGTACTTC.

The chain recombines TRBV15 with TRBJ2-3; the D is unclear. Trimming took off 0 bases at V and 2 bases at J, with 9 bases between the two ends. The CDR3 covers 15 residues. CDR1 is LNHNV and CDR2 is YYDKDF in the germline V gene (reference sequence). The CDR3 coding sequence is TGTGCCACCAGCAGAGATCCCCTCCTCACAGATACGCAGTATTTT. Translating gives CATSRDPLLTDTQYF.

The chain joins TRBV15 to TRBJ2-1; tentatively, D is TRBD1 or TRBD2 (5 bases each). From germline, CDR1 is LNHNV and CDR2 YYDKDF (reference sequence). The CDR3 runs 17 residues. Trimming took off 0 bases at V and 4 bases at J, with 16 bases between the two ends. CDR3 residues: CATSRDRGRDGYNEQFF. Here the CDR3 DNA reads TGTGCCACCAGCAGAGATCGGGGCAGGGACGGGTACAATGAGCAGTTCTTC.

This clone has a handful of counts. This chain links TRBV18 with TRBJ2-7, with 9 bases identical to TRBD2. The CDR3 length is 16 residues. Per the germline V gene, CDR1 is KGHSH and CDR2 is LQKENI. The V and J ends lost 2 bases and 0 bases, in that order; junction bases with no gene match: 5. The CDR3, as DNA: TGTGCCAGCTCACCATCCAGCGGGGGGTCCTCCTACGAGCAGTACTTC. Translation: CASSPSSGGSSYEQYF.

V is TRBV30 and J is TRBJ1-1, with TRBD1 matching 7 bases. The V segment lost 4 bases and the J segment 0 bases; nucleotides outside the gene matches: 5. There are 14 residues in the CDR3. CDR1 is GTSNPN, CDR2 SVGIG, per germline (reference sequence). The CDR3 reads CAWNPGQLNTEAFF. The CDR3 DNA follows: TGTGCCTGGAACCCGGGACAGCTGAACACTGAAGCTTTCTTT.